This TCR beta chain originates from a study of shared clonotypes between healthy human individuals (dated by TCRdb to the early 2020s). Background for the entire study: A couple of women and a few men aged 18 to 49 years were included in the cohort. For each donor, CD4 naive and CD4 memory were each given three plates, CD8 naive was given two plates, and CD8 memory was given one plate. The study deeply sequenced blood TCR repertoires of about five healthy adults to estimate repertoire size and the extent of clonotype sharing between individuals. Libraries were prepared and TCR repertoires were sequenced by different laboratories using diverse techniques, in order to increase sequencing depth and limit assay-specific biases. Each donor's leukapheresis produced roughly between roughly 0.85 and 9.5 billion PBMCs. Study-level results and caveats: Higher generation probabilities were observed for clonotypes shared by all four sorted-subset donors than for non-shared clonotypes. Only blood was sampled, and tissue TCR repertoires likely differ from those in blood. The small number of donors limited the genetic and exposure-history diversity represented. Around 5% of naive CD4, around 4% of naive CD8, approximately 2% of memory CD4, and 0.35% to 0.5% of memory CD8 clonotypes were shared across four donors. Naive subsets generally had larger estimated clonotype richness than memory subsets did. Even with the large sequencing depth, rarefaction of the sorted-subset datasets indicated that sequencing was incomplete. Based on pairwise subsampling, the degree of clonotype sharing among donors was expected to be affected by sequencing depth.

CDR1 and CDR2 are read off the germline V gene (reference sequence) as SEHNR and FQNEAQ. V is shortened by 4 bases, J by 2 bases, and the region joining them spans 15 bases. Including the terminal cysteine and phenylalanine, the CDR3 comprises 15 residues. The CDR3 DNA has 45 bases and is translated from base 1. Using the deep immunoSEQ assay, multiplex PCR amplified TCR CDR3 regions from genomic DNA. Genomic DNA extracted from each cell subset was distributed evenly over all wells of several immunoSEQ 96-well plates, and each plate served as one replicate. For sorted subsets, each replicate PCR was loaded with 200 ng genomic DNA, equivalent to roughly 30,000 T cell genomes. Purified libraries were measured with a Qubit 3.0 fluorometer, size-checked on a Bioanalyzer 2100, and measured again with the KAPA Library Quantification kit. Each immunoSEQ 96-well plate was sequenced on its own single-read 150-cycle Illumina NextSeq 550 flow cell. For the original study's pipeline: The immunoSEQ output contained only junctional sequences without quality scores, so filtering could not match that applied to full-length reads. Sequences were annotated with PyIR, a Python wrapper for IgBLAST v1.9, using IMGT germline references to assign V/J genes and CDR3. Any read was removed if the V/J assignment was weak (E-value above 1e-6), the CDR3 was missing, or the read contained stop codons, out-of-frame junctions, or ambiguous translated residues. V3J clonotypes were defined as sequences sharing an identical inferred V gene, J gene, and CDR3 amino acid sequence. The percentage overlap between two repertoires was calculated by dividing the number of shared unique clonotypes by the size of the smaller repertoire. Richness of each repertoire was evaluated using RTK rarefaction, the Chao1 estimator, and Recon v2.1 estimates of unobserved clonotypes. Generation probabilities for all TCRbeta clonotypes obtained by the gDNA method from a few donors were computed using OLGA. TCRdb obtained this table from immuneACCESS and retained in-frame rearrangements with V and J assigned. These tables miss some clones; where compared with another copy, unresolved V genes account for less than half of the shortfall, and the remainder is unexplained. V and J calls plus clone size are reproduced from that table; the DNA served to infer D and trimming. The sample table contains about 2.1 million clones; only one count was recorded for about 94% of them. The top ten constitute more than 1.5% of the sample.

This clone was found once. Its target antigen remains unknown. No base quality values were provided; no much bigger clone lies one nucleotide off. CD8 naive samples consisted of CD45RO-negative cells that were positively selected for CCR7, yielding a CD45RA+CCR7+ population without TemRA cells. The donors were healthy, HIV-negative adults who had no recently reported acute infections or vaccinations. All donors were Caucasian adults living in Nashville, Tennessee, USA. Blood was obtained by leukapheresis, after which PBMCs were separated by Ficoll-Histopaque density gradient centrifugation and cryopreserved in liquid nitrogen vapor phase. Purity and quantity of every magnetically sorted T cell population were checked by analytical flow cytometry. Genomic DNA was isolated from every sorted fraction and measured by UV absorbance on a Nanodrop 2000c.

The receptor comes from a young man in good health. Some clones in this sample may be carry-over from other donors' samples. The chain joins TRBV7-9 to TRBJ2-7, with a tentative D call of TRBD1 or TRBD2, each matching 5 bases. The source material was naive CD8+ T cells from PBMCs. The sample's cell subset or site label, in plain terms: CD45RA+CCR7+. The CDR3 in this case is CASSSPGTYTYEQYF. Read as DNA, the sequence is TGTGCCAGCAGCTCCCCCGGGACGTATACCTACGAGCAGTACTTC.